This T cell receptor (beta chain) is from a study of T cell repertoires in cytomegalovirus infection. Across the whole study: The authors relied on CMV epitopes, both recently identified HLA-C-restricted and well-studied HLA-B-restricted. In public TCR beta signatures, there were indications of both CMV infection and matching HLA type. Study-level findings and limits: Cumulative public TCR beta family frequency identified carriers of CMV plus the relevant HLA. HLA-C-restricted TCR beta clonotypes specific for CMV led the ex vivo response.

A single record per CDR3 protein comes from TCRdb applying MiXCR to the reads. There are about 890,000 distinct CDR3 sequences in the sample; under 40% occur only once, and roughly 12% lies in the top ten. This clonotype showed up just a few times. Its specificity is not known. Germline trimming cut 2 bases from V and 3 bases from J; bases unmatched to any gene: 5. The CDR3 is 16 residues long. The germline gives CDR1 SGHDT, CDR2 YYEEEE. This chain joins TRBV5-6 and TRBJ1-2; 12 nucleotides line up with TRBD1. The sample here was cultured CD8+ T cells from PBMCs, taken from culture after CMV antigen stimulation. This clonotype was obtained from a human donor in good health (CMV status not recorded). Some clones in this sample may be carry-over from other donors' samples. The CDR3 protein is CASSLGTGGAYYGYTF. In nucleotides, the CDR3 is TGTGCCAGCAGCTTAGGGACAGGGGGCGCCTACTATGGCTACACCTTC.